Given below is one TCR beta chain in context. The CDR3 sequence is 12 residues long. CDR1 and CDR2 (germline): SEHNR, FQNEAQ (reference sequence). V gave up 1 base and J gave up 4 bases, with 5 bases separating them. Authors' data handling: The authors estimated nucleated cell counts from reference gene primer amplification. Sequenced by immunoSEQ multiplex PCR; TCRdb stores in-frame clones only, minus some. From that table come the V and J calls and clone size; the DNA was used to work out D and trimming. The table includes 300,000 to 400,000 clones, 80% to 90% detected once. This sample stems from a study of blood T cell repertoires in COVID-19. For the study at large: COVID-19 samples collected from the United States, Italy and Spain covered acute and convalescent phases. T cells, B-cell-depleted T cells, or PBMCs supplied cDNA or gDNA.

This sequence originates from a man under 40 who had recovered from COVID-19. V is TRBV7-9 and J is TRBJ2-7; D unresolved. The material sequenced was PBMCs or T cells enriched from blood (not recorded which). The CDR3 DNA is TGTGCCAGCAGCTTAGGTTCTTACGAGCAGTACTTC. Residues: CASSLGSYEQYF.